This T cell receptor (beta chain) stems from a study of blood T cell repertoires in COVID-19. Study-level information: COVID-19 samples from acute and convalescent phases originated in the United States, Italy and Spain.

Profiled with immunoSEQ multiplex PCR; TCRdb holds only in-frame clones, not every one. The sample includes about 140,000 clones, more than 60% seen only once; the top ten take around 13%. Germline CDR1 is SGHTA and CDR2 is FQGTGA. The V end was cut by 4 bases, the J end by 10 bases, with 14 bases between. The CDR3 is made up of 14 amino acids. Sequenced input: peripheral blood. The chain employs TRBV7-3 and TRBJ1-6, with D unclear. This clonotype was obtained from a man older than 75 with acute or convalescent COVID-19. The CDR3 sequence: CASSSDGGMSPLHF. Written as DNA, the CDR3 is TGTGCCAGCAGCTCGGACGGAGGGATGTCACCCCTCCACTTT.